A single sample gave rise to the 14 T cell receptor beta chains below, sequenced in a study of CD8+CD57+ T cells in acquired aplastic anemia. Patients included in sequencing had previously demonstrated CD8+CD57+ cell expansion by flow cytometry. Both TCR beta VDJ combination and CDR3 sequence profiling were carried out. Genomic DNA was the template for this profiling. TCRdb re-called the reads with MiXCR, one entry per CDR3 protein. The data hold around 430,000 distinct CDR3 sequences, with around 32% observed a single time. Material: sorted CD4+, CD8+, or CD8+CD57+ T cells (not recorded which) from PBMCs. The source of these receptors is a human donor with aplastic anemia.

This clonotype was observed many times. The rearrangement joins TRBV20-1 to TRBJ1-5, with unresolved D. CDR3 length equals 14 residues. The germline gives CDR1 DFQATT, CDR2 SNEGSKA (reference sequence). Deletions cut 0 bases from V and 2 bases from J, with 8 bases between. The CDR3 loop reads CSAREGWGNQPQHF. The DNA for the CDR3 is TGCAGTGCTAGAGAGGGGTGGGGCAATCAGCCCCAGCATTTT.

The gene calls are TRBV20-1 and TRBJ2-5; 10 positions match TRBD1. Germline-derived CDR1 and CDR2 are DFQATT and SNEGSKA (reference sequence). This CDR3 region has 15 residues. The J segment lost 2 bases and the V segment lost 2 bases, leaving 5 bases of the junction unmatched. Written as DNA, the CDR3 is TGCAGTGCTAGATCCGGACAGGGGGGTCAAGAGACCCAGTACTTC. It is translated as CSARSGQGGQETQYF.

V gene TRBV6-5 combines with J gene TRBJ2-7; TRBD1 matches at 8 bases. The CDR3 length is 15 residues. V was clipped by 4 bases and J by 2 bases; unmatched bases: 7. The V gene's germline CDR1 is MNHEY and CDR2 SVGAGI. CDR3 residues: CASSWTGIFTYEQYF. The CDR3 region has the DNA TGTGCCAGCAGTTGGACAGGGATTTTCACCTACGAGCAGTACTTC.

This clonotype has only a few counts. V gene TRBV18 combines with J gene TRBJ2-7; 9 nucleotides match TRBD2. The CDR3 sequence is 13 residues long. Germline values: CDR1 KGHSH, CDR2 LQKENI. V shed 5 bases and J 3 bases; nucleotides not matched to a gene: 2. The chain's CDR3 is CASSVAGDYEQYF. DNA of the CDR3: TGTGCCAGCTCAGTAGCGGGGGACTACGAGCAGTACTTC.

The chain links TRBV2 to TRBJ1-2; D is uncertain. This CDR3 is built from 11 residues. Trimming left V 4 bases short and J 12 bases short, with 12 bases between. Germline V CDR1 and CDR2: SNHLY, FYNNEI. The CDR3 region has the DNA TGTGCCAGCAGTGGAGTTTCTGGAAACACCTTC. Translating gives CASSGVSGNTF.

This chain connects TRBV2 to TRBJ2-1; TRBD2 agrees at 9 bases. The V gene end was trimmed by 6 bases and the J gene end by 0 bases; junction bases not matched to a gene: 9. This CDR3 has 17 residues. Germline lookup yields CDR1 SNHLY and CDR2 FYNNEI. DNA for the CDR3: TGTGCCAGCAGCTCGCCCTTTAGCGGGAGCTCCTACAATGAGCAGTTCTTC. Translated: CASSSPFSGSSYNEQFF. Drawing the rest from reference TRBV2 and TRBJ2-1, the complete variable domain is EPEVTQTPSHQVTQMGQEVILRCVPISNHLYFYWYRQILGQKVEFLVSFYNNEISEKSEIFDDQFSVERPDGSNFTLKIRSTKLEDSAMYFCASSSPFSGSSYNEQFFGPGTRLTVL.

The chain joins TRBV7-2 to TRBJ1-1; 7 nucleotides agree with TRBD1. The V gene's germline CDR1 is SGHTA and CDR2 FQGNSA. The length of the CDR3 is 15 residues. J lost 4 bases, V lost 5 bases, and 10 bases had no gene match. CDR3 region: CASSNRQGRGTEAFF. The CDR3 coding sequence is TGTGCCAGCAGCAATAGACAGGGAAGGGGCACTGAAGCTTTCTTT.

In this sample, this clonotype turned up many times. The chain uses TRBV20-1 and TRBJ1-5; a possible D gene is TRBD1 (6 bases). V dropped 6 bases and J dropped 5 bases, with 14 bases sitting between them. CDR3 length: 13 residues. Germline-derived CDR1 and CDR2 are DFQATT and SNEGSKA (reference sequence). The CDR3 region has the DNA TGCAGTGCCAGGAGGAGGGGGTATCAGCCCCAGCATTTT. Translated, it gives CSARRRGYQPQHF.

As to this clonotype: A read error is possible here, since a much larger clone lies one base away. No conserved phenylalanine or tryptophan ends this CDR3, so it is likely a read error. The gene calls are TRBV2 and TRBJ1-6; no reliable D call. Looked up from germline, CDR1 is SNHLY and CDR2 is FYNNEI. The ends were cut back, 3 bases at V and 6 bases at J, with 9 bases in the middle. The CDR3 covers 14 residues. In DNA, the CDR3 is TGTGCCAGCAGTGATAGGTTCGGTAATTCACCCCTCCACCTT. It codes for CASSDRFGNSPLHL.

As regards this clonotype: One end of the junction is discordant with germline, which a read error may explain. The rearrangement joins TRBV11-1 to TRBJ2-1, with a weak D call TRBD1 (6 bases). CDR3 size: 17 residues. Germline CDR1 and CDR2: SGHAT and FQDESV (reference sequence). CDR3 region: CASSLWQGTKPYSEQFF. The DNA for the CDR3 is TGTGCCAGCAGCTTATGGCAAGGGACAAAACCCTACAGTGAGCAGTTCTTC.

This clonotype was found many times. The chain carries TRBV7-8 and TRBJ2-5; TRBD1 is a possible D gene (6 bases). Germline V CDR1 and CDR2: SGHVS, FQNEAQ. This CDR3 region has 16 residues. Trimming took 2 bases from V and 5 from J, leaving 18 bases between them. CDR3 nucleotide sequence: TGTGCCAGCAGCTTACTTAAACACAGGGCTGGTGAGACCCAGTACTTC. Its translation: CASSLLKHRAGETQYF.

This clonotype was counted only a few times. CDR3 sequence reads: CASSLRRGATDTQYF. Here the CDR3 DNA reads TGTGCCAGCAGCTTAAGGCGGGGGGCCACAGATACGCAGTATTTT. The chain links TRBV11-1 to TRBJ2-3; TRBD2 matches at 8 bases. The CDR3 contains 15 residues. Germline CDR1 SGHAT, CDR2 FQDESV (reference sequence). The junction had 3 bases not matched to a gene; V was cut back by 2 bases and J by 2 bases.

The genes are TRBV9 and TRBJ2-3; TRBD2 agrees at 14 bases. This CDR3 has 17 residues. The ends lost 4 bases at V and 5 bases at J; junction bases unmatched: 9. Germline CDR1 and CDR2: SGDLS and YYNGEE. CDR3 sequence reads: CASSPSTSGRGGDTQYF. The CDR3 DNA reads as TGTGCCAGCAGCCCGTCGACTAGCGGGAGGGGAGGAGATACGCAGTATTTT.

The chain couples TRBV10-3 to TRBJ1-1, with TRBD1 as a possible D gene (6 bases). Germline CDR1 is ENHRY and CDR2 is SYGVKD. Between the trimmed V and J ends, which lost 3 bases and 11 bases, there was a span of 10 bases. The CDR3 has 11 residues. The CDR3 loop reads CAISEGGDAFF. As DNA, the CDR3 is TGTGCCATCAGTGAAGGGGGGGACGCTTTCTTT.